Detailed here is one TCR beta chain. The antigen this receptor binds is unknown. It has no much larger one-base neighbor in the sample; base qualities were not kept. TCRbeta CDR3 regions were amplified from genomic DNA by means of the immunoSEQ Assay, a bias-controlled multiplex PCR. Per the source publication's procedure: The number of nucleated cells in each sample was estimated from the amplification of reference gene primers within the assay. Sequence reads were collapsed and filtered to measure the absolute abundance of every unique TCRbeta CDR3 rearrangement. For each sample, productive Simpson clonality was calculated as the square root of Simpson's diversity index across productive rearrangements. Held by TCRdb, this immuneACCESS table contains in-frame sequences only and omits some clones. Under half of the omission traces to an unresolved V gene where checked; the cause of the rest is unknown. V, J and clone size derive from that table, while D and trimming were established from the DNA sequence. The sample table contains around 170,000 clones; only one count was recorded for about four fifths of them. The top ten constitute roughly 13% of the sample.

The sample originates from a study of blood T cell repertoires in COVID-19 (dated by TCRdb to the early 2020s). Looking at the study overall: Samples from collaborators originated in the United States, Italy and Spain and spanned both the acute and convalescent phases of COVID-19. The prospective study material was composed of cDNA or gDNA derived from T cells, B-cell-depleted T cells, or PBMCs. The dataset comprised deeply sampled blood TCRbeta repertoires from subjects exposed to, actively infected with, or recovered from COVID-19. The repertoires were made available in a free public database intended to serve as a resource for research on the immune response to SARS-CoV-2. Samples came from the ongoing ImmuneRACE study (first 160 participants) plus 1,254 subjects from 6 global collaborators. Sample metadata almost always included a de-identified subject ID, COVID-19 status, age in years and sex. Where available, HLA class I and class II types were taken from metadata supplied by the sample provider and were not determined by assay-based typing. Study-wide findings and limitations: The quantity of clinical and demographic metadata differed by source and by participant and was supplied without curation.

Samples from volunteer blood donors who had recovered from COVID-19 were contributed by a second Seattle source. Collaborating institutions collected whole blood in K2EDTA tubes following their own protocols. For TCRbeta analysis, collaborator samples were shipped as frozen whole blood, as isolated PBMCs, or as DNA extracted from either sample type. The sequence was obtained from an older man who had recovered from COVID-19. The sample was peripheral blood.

The CDR3 sequence is CASSSPLGTSGYTQYF. The DNA reads as follows: TGTGCCAGCAGCTCCCCCCTCGGGACTAGCGGGTATACGCAGTATTTT. This sequence uses TRBV28 and TRBJ2-3, and 12 junctional nucleotides match TRBD2. Its CDR3 holds 16 amino acids, cysteine through phenylalanine. Only the CDR3 region is kept as DNA, spanning 48 bases read in frame from base 1. Looking up the germline V gene yields CDR1 MDHEN and CDR2 SYDVKM. After removal of 6 bases from V and 7 bases from J, the junction retains 11 bases not matched to a gene.